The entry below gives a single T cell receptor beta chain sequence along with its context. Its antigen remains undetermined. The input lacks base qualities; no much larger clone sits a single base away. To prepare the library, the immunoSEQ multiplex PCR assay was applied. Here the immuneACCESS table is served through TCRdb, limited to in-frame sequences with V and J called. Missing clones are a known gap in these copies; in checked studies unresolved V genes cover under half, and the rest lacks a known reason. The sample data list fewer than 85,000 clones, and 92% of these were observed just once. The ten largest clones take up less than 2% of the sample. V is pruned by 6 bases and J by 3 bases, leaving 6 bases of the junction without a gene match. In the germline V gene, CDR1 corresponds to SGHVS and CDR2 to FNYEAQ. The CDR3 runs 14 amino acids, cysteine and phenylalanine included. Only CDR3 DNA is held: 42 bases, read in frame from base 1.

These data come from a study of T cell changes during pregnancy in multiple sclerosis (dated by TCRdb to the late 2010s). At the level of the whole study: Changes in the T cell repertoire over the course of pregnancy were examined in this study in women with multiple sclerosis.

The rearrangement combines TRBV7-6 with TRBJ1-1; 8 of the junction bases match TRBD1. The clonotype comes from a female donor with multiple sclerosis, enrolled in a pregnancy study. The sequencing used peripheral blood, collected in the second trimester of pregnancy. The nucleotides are TGTGCCAGCAGTTACCAGACAGGGGACACTGAAGCTTTCTTT. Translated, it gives CASSYQTGDTEAFF.